Listed below are T cell receptor beta chains from one sample, sequenced in a study of blood T cell repertoires in COVID-19. The method was immunoSEQ multiplex PCR; TCRdb's version includes in-frame clones alone and lacks a portion of them. The sample contains about 200,000 clones, approximately 90% of which appear only once. The sample was peripheral blood. The receptors derive from a man between 45 and 60 years old with COVID-19, enrolled during active disease. Each CDR3 is given with its conserved first and last residue. A D gene is named only where the DNA matches it firmly.

V,D,J,CDR3,DNA
TRBV6-5,TRBD1,TRBJ2-1,CASSRQGNEQFF,TGTGCCAGCAGTAGACAGGGAAATGAGCAGTTCTTC
TRBV18,.,TRBJ1-2,CASSLEQLYGYTF,TGTGCCAGCTCATTAGAACAGCTCTATGGCTACACCTTC
TRBV6-1,TRBD1,TRBJ2-3,CASSDDSPGQGSDTQYF,TGTGCCAGCAGTGACGACTCCCCGGGACAGGGGTCAGATACGCAGTATTTT
TRBV19,.,TRBJ1-5,CACSVGASNQPQHF,TGTGCCTGCAGTGTGGGGGCGAGCAATCAGCCCCAGCATTTT
TRBV25-1,TRBD1,TRBJ2-5,CASRSGTGVKTQYF,TGTGCCAGCAGATCCGGGACAGGGGTAAAGACCCAGTACTTC
TRBV27,TRBD1,TRBJ2-7,CASSDRGYEQYF,TGTGCCAGCAGCGACAGGGGCTACGAGCAGTACTTC
TRBV7-9,TRBD1,TRBJ1-3,CASSLRGASGNTIYF,TGTGCCAGCAGCCTCAGGGGGGCCTCTGGAAACACCATATATTTT
TRBV7-9,TRBD1,TRBJ2-2,CASSSPQGKTNTGELFF,TGTGCCAGCAGCTCGCCACAGGGGAAAACGAACACCGGGGAGCTGTTTTTT
TRBV5-1,.,TRBJ2-7,CASSFGTLTYEQYF,TGCGCCAGCAGCTTCGGGACACTCACCTACGAGCAGTACTTC
TRBV18,TRBD1,TRBJ1-2,CASSHRGEEYGYTF,TGTGCCAGCTCTCACAGGGGAGAGGAATATGGCTACACCTTC
TRBV28,TRBD1,TRBJ1-4,CASSSPLTGIEEKLFF,TGTGCCAGCAGCTCACCCCTGACAGGGATAGAGGAAAAACTGTTTTTT
TRBV12-3/TRBV12-4,.,TRBJ2-3,CASSLTDTQYF,TGTGCCAGCAGTCTGACAGATACGCAGTATTTT
TRBV4-2,.,TRBJ1-2,CASSPSLTVNYGYTF,TGTGCCAGCAGCCCAAGCCTCACAGTTAACTATGGCTACACCTTC
TRBV29-1,TRBD1,TRBJ1-2,CSGRTGDGYTF,TGCAGCGGACGGACAGGGGACGGCTACACCTTC
TRBV7-2,.,TRBJ2-5,CASSSRSSPMETQYF,TGTGCCAGCAGCTCCCGGTCGAGCCCTATGGAGACCCAGTACTTC
TRBV28,.,TRBJ1-4,CASRPQGKNEKLFF,TGTGCCAGCAGACCACAGGGAAAGAATGAAAAACTGTTTTTT
TRBV18,.,TRBJ2-1,CASSPVGSSYNEQFF,TGTGCCAGCTCACCGGTGGGGAGCTCCTACAATGAGCAGTTCTTC